These T cell receptor beta chains were read from a single sample in a study of HIV-infected patients and healthy controls. TCRdb reprocessed the 5' RACE reads via MiXCR and lists one record per CDR3 protein. The table has more than 9,500 distinct CDR3 sequences, 9% to 9.5% seen once; the top ten hold roughly a quarter. Sequencing used blood, obtained before antiretroviral therapy. These receptors were taken from an adult with HIV infection. The donor label of this sample is uncertain. The conserved cysteine and the conserved F or W are not part of the CDR3 here. The D gene is left open where the match is weak.

D gene: -; J gene: TRBJ2-3; V gene: TRBV12-3/TRBV12-4; CDR3 protein: ASSFTGLSTDTQY
D gene: TRBD2; J gene: TRBJ2-1; V gene: TRBV12-3/TRBV12-4; CDR3 protein: ASSLEAGGASDNEQF
D gene: -; J gene: TRBJ2-3; V gene: TRBV11-2; CDR3 protein: ASSLDGVDTQY
D gene: -; J gene: TRBJ2-3; V gene: TRBV5-1; CDR3 protein: ASSTETRASTDTQY
D gene: TRBD1; J gene: TRBJ2-3; V gene: TRBV29-1; CDR3 protein: SVGLDRVTDTQY
D gene: -; J gene: TRBJ2-2; V gene: TRBV24-1; CDR3 protein: ATSEGGQSTGELF
D gene: -; J gene: TRBJ2-5; V gene: TRBV6-5; CDR3 protein: ASSRTGGVETQY
D gene: TRBD2; J gene: TRBJ2-3; V gene: TRBV6-6; CDR3 protein: ASSYTGLAGEDTDTQY
D gene: TRBD2; J gene: TRBJ2-3; V gene: TRBV2; CDR3 protein: ASSKGGLAGGPSTDTQY
D gene: TRBD2; J gene: TRBJ2-1; V gene: TRBV27; CDR3 protein: ASLSGGGAAGNEQF
D gene: -; J gene: TRBJ2-3; V gene: TRBV4-3; CDR3 protein: ASSQGGGTDGSTDTQY
D gene: -; J gene: TRBJ2-7; V gene: TRBV5-1; CDR3 protein: ASSLVVSPYEQY